This T cell receptor (beta chain) was observed in a study of T cell responses to AZD1222 COVID-19 vaccine. The CDR3 extends over 15 amino acids. The V gene lost 0 bases and the J gene lost 4 bases, with 13 bases spanning the gap. The germline V gene encodes CDR1 SGHRS and CDR2 YFSETQ. Here immunoSEQ multiplex PCR was the method, and the copy in TCRdb shows in-frame clones only, minus some. The profile covers about 170,000 clones, with around 90% appearing a single time and 1.6% taken by the ten largest. The clonotype comes from an adult in good health. The genes are TRBV5-1 and TRBJ1-1; tentative D call: TRBD1 (5 bases). Specimen: peripheral blood, collected on day 0 of AZD1222 vaccination. CDR3 in amino acids: CASSLDGKRGTEAFF. The DNA for the CDR3 is TGCGCCAGCAGCTTGGATGGCAAAAGGGGCACTGAAGCTTTCTTT.